A selection of T cell receptor beta chains follows, all from one sample in a study of yellow fever vaccine responses in identical twins. TCRdb processed the RT-PCR reads anew with MiXCR; each CDR3 protein has one entry. This sample has some 35,000 distinct CDR3 sequences, with 50% to 65% found just once. The input for sequencing was T cells from blood (PBMCs), unsorted or a sorted subset (not recorded which), taken before or after yellow fever vaccination (not recorded which). The receptors stem from a woman aged 18-29 years who received the yellow fever vaccine. The CDR3 runs from the conserved cysteine through the conserved F or W. Fields, in order: V gene, CDR3 protein.

V gene: TRBV29-1
CDR3 protein: CSVAHAEQFF

V gene: TRBV5-1
CDR3 protein: CASSLGTPTRANVLTF

V gene: TRBV20-1
CDR3 protein: CSARGRINSYEQYF

V gene: TRBV28
CDR3 protein: CASSFWDRGYEQYF

V gene: TRBV18
CDR3 protein: CASSENGDSYEQYF

V gene: TRBV15
CDR3 protein: CATSTRQGAYGYTF

V gene: TRBV29-1
CDR3 protein: CSAASGTNQPQHF

V gene: TRBV7-9
CDR3 protein: CASSLNTINEQFF

V gene: TRBV6-1
CDR3 protein: CASSELWPVRLERGYTF

V gene: TRBV4-2
CDR3 protein: CASSHNTLAGGGNEQFF

V gene: TRBV19
CDR3 protein: CASSPGSGRAYNEQFF

V gene: TRBV2
CDR3 protein: CASSEMGHQTQYF

V gene: TRBV4-2
CDR3 protein: CASSQVPRPEQGRNYGYTF

V gene: TRBV13
CDR3 protein: CASRPGAGELFF

V gene: TRBV5-1
CDR3 protein: CASSPPFREAYNEQFF

V gene: TRBV4-2
CDR3 protein: CASSQVGANTEAFF

V gene: TRBV20-1
CDR3 protein: CSARGGPSYNEQFF

V gene: TRBV2
CDR3 protein: CASSERVSGPRETQYF

V gene: TRBV10-1
CDR3 protein: CASSLTPRDTEAFF

V gene: TRBV15
CDR3 protein: CATSWTDNQPQHF

V gene: TRBV12-3/TRBV12-4
CDR3 protein: CASSLSFVFGYTF

V gene: TRBV11-1
CDR3 protein: CASSSIFEAFF

V gene: TRBV18
CDR3 protein: CASSPVGNQPQHF

V gene: TRBV10-3
CDR3 protein: CAIRDTSGSQETQYF

V gene: TRBV29-1
CDR3 protein: CSVENPTWDNEQFF

V gene: TRBV27
CDR3 protein: CASSRTVSSGANVLTF

V gene: TRBV25-1
CDR3 protein: CASSRDSYTGELFF

V gene: TRBV4-1
CDR3 protein: CASSQVKAATDTQYF